This TCR beta chain is drawn from a study of regulatory dendritic cells for organ transplantation. The CDR3 has 12 residues. Germline V gene lookup returns CDR1 LNHDA and CDR2 SQIVND (reference sequence). The germline V and J ends were trimmed by 5 bases and 15 bases, with 17 bases remaining between them. The table came from immunoSEQ multiplex PCR; TCRdb's copy has only in-frame clones and leaves some out. Of 34,000 or so clones detected, 85% to 90% appear once; the ten largest clones hold under 0.075%. The receptor was derived from a human donor in good health. The V and J genes are TRBV19 and TRBJ1-5; weak D call: TRBD1 (5 bases). The specimen sequenced was naive CD4+ T cells from blood. Noted subset: CD45RA+ naive T cells. The CDR3, as DNA: TGTGCCAGTAGTGCCACAGGAAGGCGGTGGCATTTT. It codes for CASSATGRRWHF.